This T cell receptor (beta chain) appears in the sequencing data of a study of T cell responses to AZD1222 COVID-19 vaccine. The CDR3 consists of 14 residues. V lost 0 bases and J 4 bases, leaving 10 bases between the germline ends. The germline CDR1 and CDR2 sequences are SGDLS and YYNGEE. Generated by immunoSEQ multiplex PCR, the TCRdb table keeps only in-frame clones and is missing some. Of about 60,000 clones listed, roughly 90% are singletons. This specimen consisted of peripheral blood, obtained 28 days after the second AZD1222 dose. The V call is TRBV9, the J call TRBJ1-2, with a possible D match to TRBD1 (6 bases). This TCR came from an adult who received the AZD1222 COVID-19 vaccine. CDR3 coding DNA: TGTGCCAGCAGCGTAGACAAAGGGGGCTATGGCTACACCTTC. The encoded protein is CASSVDKGGYGYTF.